A single sample is the source of the 25 T cell receptor beta chains below, sequenced in a study of blood T cell repertoires in COVID-19. Libraries were prepared by immunoSEQ multiplex PCR; TCRdb keeps only in-frame clonotypes and omits some of them. The profile covers 30,000 to 35,000 clones, with around 90% appearing a single time and less than 5.5% taken by the ten largest. The specimen was peripheral blood. The receptors shown here come from a woman between 70 and 85 years old with active COVID-19.

In this sample, this clone turned up once. The J gene is TRBJ1-1, the V gene TRBV5-1, with D maybe TRBD1 (5 bases). Trimming stripped 5 bases from V and 8 bases from J, with 22 bases between. The CDR3 covers 15 residues. In germline, CDR1 is SGHRS, CDR2 YFSETQ. The CDR3 DNA reads TGCGCCAGCAGGGGACGGGAGACTTTCTGGGGCGAAGCTTTCTTT. This sequence encodes CASRGRETFWGEAFF.

The chain recombines TRBV7-9 with TRBJ1-3; TRBD1 aligns across 11 bases. V was pared by 10 bases and J by 2 bases, with 4 bases of the junction left unmatched. The germline CDR1 and CDR2 sequences are SEHNR and FQNEAQ (reference sequence). The CDR3 sequence is 14 residues long. The CDR3 sequence is CATRDRGTGNTIYF. The CDR3 nucleotides read TGTGCCACGAGGGACAGGGGGACTGGAAACACCATATATTTT. Together with reference TRBV7-9 and TRBJ1-3, the CDR3 gives the full variable domain: DTGVSQNPRHKITKRGQNVTFRCDPISEHNRLYWYRQTLGQGPEFLTYFQNEAQLEKSRLLSDRFSAERPKGSFSTLEIQRTEQGDSAMYLCATRDRGTGNTIYFGEGSWLTVV.

The chain links TRBV5-6 to TRBJ2-5, with 8 positions matching TRBD2. Germline trimming cut 2 bases from V and 5 bases from J; bases unmatched to any gene: 5. Per the germline V gene, CDR1 is SGHDT and CDR2 is YYEEEE. The CDR3 has 14 amino acids. CDR3 sequence reads: CASSFSGAPETQYF. For the CDR3, the DNA is TGTGCCAGCAGCTTTAGCGGGGCCCCGGAGACCCAGTACTTC.

This rearrangement joins TRBV25-1 to TRBJ2-3; perhaps TRBD1 as D (6 bases). CDR3 size: 14 residues. The germline V gene has CDR1 MGHDK and CDR2 SYGVNS. The germline V and J ends were trimmed by 2 bases and 4 bases, with 10 bases remaining between them. The CDR3 spells CASSETTGPDTQYF. The DNA of the CDR3 is TGTGCCAGCAGTGAAACGACAGGCCCAGATACGCAGTATTTT.

The chain joins TRBV14 to TRBJ2-5; D might be TRBD2 (5 bases). Trimming removed 0 bases at V and 5 bases at J, with 19 bases between. This CDR3 comprises 17 residues. CDR1 SGHDN and CDR2 FVKESK come from the germline V gene. CDR3 region: CASSQDGVLAGAETQYF. CDR3 bases: TGTGCCAGCAGCCAAGACGGTGTCCTAGCTGGAGCTGAGACCCAGTACTTC.

The rearrangement uses TRBV2 and TRBJ2-1, with TRBD2 identical over 11 bases. V lost 6 bases, J lost 12 bases, and 13 bases stayed unmatched. The length of the CDR3 is 15 residues. Looked up from germline, CDR1 is SNHLY and CDR2 is FYNNEI. The CDR3, as DNA: TGTGCCAGCAGGATCCTAGCGGGGGGACCAGCCGGGCAGTTCTTC. Translation gives CASRILAGGPAGQFF.

In its sample, this clone was seen once. The chain joins TRBV27 to TRBJ2-7; the D gene is possibly TRBD2 (6 bases). Germline assignment: CDR1 MNHEY and CDR2 SMNVEV (reference sequence). The CDR3 length is 13 residues. V was shortened by 7 bases and J by 0 bases, with 10 bases between the two germline ends. CDR3 loop: CASTGLNSYEQYF. CDR3 bases: TGTGCCAGCACGGGACTCAACTCCTACGAGCAGTACTTC.

The chain uses TRBV7-3 and TRBJ2-3, with 14 positions matching TRBD2. Germline loops: CDR1 SGHTA, CDR2 FQGTGA. The CDR3 contains 17 residues. Trimming at V came to 5 bases and at J to 8 bases, leaving 12 bases not matched to a gene. The CDR3 sequence is CASSLPRTSGGKGTQYF. The CDR3 DNA reads TGTGCCAGCAGCCTCCCCCGGACTAGCGGGGGGAAGGGTACGCAGTATTTT.

The chain links TRBV14 to TRBJ1-4; a weak D match, TRBD1 (5 bases). Per the germline V gene, CDR1 is SGHDN and CDR2 is FVKESK. The V end lost 5 bases, the J end lost 0 bases, and 7 bases lay between the germline ends. The CDR3 loop spans 14 amino acids. CDR3 protein: CASSKQATNEKLFF. The CDR3 nucleotides read TGTGCCAGCAGCAAACAGGCAACTAATGAAAAACTGTTTTTT.

This sequence joins TRBV7-2 and TRBJ1-1; no reliable D call. The CDR3 runs 14 residues. Looked up from germline, CDR1 is SGHTA and CDR2 is FQGNSA. The germline V and J ends were trimmed by 5 bases and 4 bases, with 14 bases remaining between them. The CDR3 region is CASSITEGFTEAFF. The CDR3 DNA reads TGTGCCAGCAGCATAACGGAGGGATTCACTGAAGCTTTCTTT.

The chain combines TRBV7-3 with TRBJ2-1, with TRBD1 matching 9 bases. Germline loops: CDR1 SGHTA, CDR2 FQGTGA. The J segment lost 8 bases and the V segment lost 3 bases, leaving 8 bases of the junction unmatched. This CDR3 is built from 15 residues. The chain's CDR3 is CASSLRDRGDDEQFF. The CDR3 DNA sequence: TGTGCCAGCAGCTTGAGAGACAGGGGGGATGATGAGCAGTTCTTC.

This chain links TRBV10-1 with TRBJ1-1; D is unresolved. The germline gives CDR1 WNHNN, CDR2 SYGVQD (reference sequence). Trimming shortened V by 7 bases and J by 5 bases, and 11 bases separated the two germline ends. The CDR3 is 12 residues long. The CDR3 spells CASNADGTEAFF. CDR3 sequence (DNA): TGCGCCAGCAACGCAGACGGGACTGAAGCTTTCTTT.

This rearrangement joins TRBV25-1 to TRBJ1-3; D is uncertain. Trimming shortened V by 6 bases and J by 1 base, and 7 bases separated the two germline ends. The CDR3 is 13 amino acids. Germline V gives CDR1 MGHDK, CDR2 SYGVNS. For the CDR3, the DNA is TGTGCCAGCAGACTAAATTCTGGAAACACCATATATTTT. This translates into CASRLNSGNTIYF. Complete variable domain (other parts from reference TRBV25-1 and TRBJ1-3): EADIYQTPRYLVIGTGKKITLECSQTMGHDKMYWYQQDPGMELHLIHYSYGVNSTEKGDLSSESTVSRIRTEHFPLTLESARPSHTSQYLCASRLNSGNTIYFGEGSWLTVV.

The V call is TRBV19, the J call TRBJ2-1, with 10 bases identical to TRBD2. Trimming at V came to 7 bases and at J to 2 bases, leaving 2 bases not matched to a gene. The CDR3 is 14 amino acids. Germline CDR1 LNHDA, CDR2 SQIVND (reference sequence). DNA for the CDR3: TGTGCCAGTATCAGCGGGGGGGCCTACAATGAGCAGTTCTTC. Translated: CASISGGAYNEQFF. The full variable domain, rest sourced from reference TRBV19 and TRBJ2-1, is DGGITQSPKYLFRKEGQNVTLSCEQNLNHDAMYWYRQDPGQGLRLIYYSQIVNDFQKGDIAEGYSVSREKKESFPLTVTSAQKNPTAFYLCASISGGAYNEQFFGPGTRLTVL.

The chain has TRBV11-2 and TRBJ2-2, with D perhaps TRBD1 (5 bases). Germline loops: CDR1 SGHAT, CDR2 FQNNGV. The V end lost 1 base, the J end lost 5 bases, and 17 bases lay between the germline ends. The CDR3 spans 17 residues. The DNA of the CDR3 is TGTGCCAGCAGCTTAGCAATGGACACCATATTGACCGGGGAGCTGTTTTTT. It yields the protein CASSLAMDTILTGELFF.

J is TRBJ1-1 and V is TRBV3-1 (or the pseudogene TRBV3-2); no clear D gene. Trimming took off 1 base at V and 0 bases at J, with 6 bases between the two ends. This CDR3 is 14 amino acids long. Germline CDR1 reads LGHDT; CDR2 reads YNNKEL (reference sequence). CDR3 in amino acids: CASSQGVLNTEAFF. The CDR3 DNA sequence: TGTGCCAGCAGCCAAGGAGTTTTGAACACTGAAGCTTTCTTT.

This chain links TRBV6-5 with TRBJ1-2; tentative D call: TRBD1 (5 bases). CDR3 length: 13 residues. The germline V and J ends were trimmed by 0 bases and 4 bases, with 6 bases remaining between them. Germline V lookup: CDR1 MNHEY, CDR2 SVGAGI. CDR3 in DNA: TGTGCCAGCAGTTACTCGACAGCCTATGGCTACACCTTC. It is translated as CASSYSTAYGYTF.

This clone was picked up one time. This chain uses TRBV28 with TRBJ1-4; 7 bases align to TRBD1. With 8 bases clipped from V and 7 bases from J, the junction kept 13 bases outside the gene matches. The CDR3 spans 15 residues. Germline assignment: CDR1 MDHEN and CDR2 SYDVKM. The CDR3 DNA follows: TGTGCCAGCTTATCCCGCGGACAGGCCGGTGAAAAACTGTTTTTT. The encoded protein is CASLSRGQAGEKLFF.

The chain employs TRBV18 and TRBJ2-3; 14 nucleotides line up with TRBD2. J gave up 3 bases and V 3 bases, and 11 bases lay outside the gene matches. This CDR3 is 19 amino acids long. Germline-derived CDR1 and CDR2 are KGHSH and LQKENI. The CDR3 nucleotides are TGTGCCAGCTCACCCCAGAGCCGACTAGCGGGGGGGCCGACAGATACGCAGTATTTT. It yields the protein CASSPQSRLAGGPTDTQYF.

The rearrangement uses TRBV5-1 and TRBJ1-1; tentatively, D is TRBD1 (6 bases). The CDR3 has 13 amino acids. Germline V lookup: CDR1 SGHRS, CDR2 YFSETQ. Trimming cost V 2 bases and J 2 bases, with 7 bases left between them. CDR3 residues: CASSLQGNTEAFF. The CDR3 DNA follows: TGCGCCAGCAGCTTACAGGGTAACACTGAAGCTTTCTTT.

The V gene is TRBV6-6, the J gene TRBJ1-1; D remains ambiguous. V was pared by 6 bases and J by 1 base, with 12 bases between. The CDR3 extends over 14 amino acids. Germline V CDR1 and CDR2: MNHNY, SVGAGI (reference sequence). DNA of the CDR3: TGTGCCAGCAGAGGCGGAGGGCAGAACACTGAAGCTTTCTTT. Amino acid sequence: CASRGGGQNTEAFF.

This chain connects TRBV9 to TRBJ2-3, with 9 bases matching TRBD2. The CDR3 is made up of 16 amino acids. CDR1 and CDR2 from the germline V gene are SGDLS and YYNGEE. Unmatched junction bases numbered 8, after V lost 1 base and J lost 5 bases. Here the CDR3 reads CASSVSGAGGRDTQYF. Written as DNA, the CDR3 is TGTGCCAGCAGCGTATCTGGAGCGGGGGGCAGAGATACGCAGTATTTT.

This clone came up once. V usage is TRBV30 and J usage is TRBJ2-3, with D hard to call. V was pared by 8 bases and J by 6 bases, with 12 bases between. Germline V gene lookup returns CDR1 GTSNPN and CDR2 SVGIG (reference sequence). The CDR3 covers 11 residues. The CDR3 spells CALTNYDTQYF. The CDR3 nucleotides are TGTGCCCTCACTAACTACGATACGCAGTATTTT.

The chain is built from TRBV19 and TRBJ2-1, with 8 bases lining up with TRBD2. The V and J ends lost 5 bases and 4 bases, in that order; junction bases with no gene match: 10. CDR3 length equals 16 residues. Germline V CDR1 and CDR2: LNHDA, SQIVND (reference sequence). CDR3 sequence (DNA): TGTGCCAGTAGTTCCACAAAGCGGGGGCGATACAATGAGCAGTTCTTC. This encodes CASSSTKRGRYNEQFF.

The CDR3 bases are TGTGCCTGGAGTGTACGACAGTTCTATGGCTACACCTTC. Its translation: CAWSVRQFYGYTF. V gene TRBV30 combines with J gene TRBJ1-2, with D possibly matching TRBD1 (5 bases). The CDR3 runs 13 residues. V lost 0 bases and J 4 bases, leaving 9 bases between the germline ends. Germline V CDR1 and CDR2: GTSNPN, SVGIG (reference sequence).